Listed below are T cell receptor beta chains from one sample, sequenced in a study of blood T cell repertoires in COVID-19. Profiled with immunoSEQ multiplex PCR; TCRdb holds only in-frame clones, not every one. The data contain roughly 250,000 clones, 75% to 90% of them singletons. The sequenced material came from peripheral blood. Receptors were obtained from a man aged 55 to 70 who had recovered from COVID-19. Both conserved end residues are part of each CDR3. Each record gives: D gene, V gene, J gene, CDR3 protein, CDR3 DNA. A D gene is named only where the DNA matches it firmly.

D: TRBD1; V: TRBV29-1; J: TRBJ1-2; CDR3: CSVPRDRVRNYGYTF; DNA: TGCAGCGTACCCCGGGACAGGGTACGTAACTATGGCTACACCTTC
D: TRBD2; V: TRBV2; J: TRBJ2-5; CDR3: CARIRLAGEETQYF; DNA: TGTGCCAGGATTCGACTAGCGGGGGAAGAGACCCAGTACTTC
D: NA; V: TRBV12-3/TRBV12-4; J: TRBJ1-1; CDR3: CASSVDRNTEAFF; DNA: TGTGCCAGCAGTGTAGACAGGAACACTGAAGCTTTCTTT
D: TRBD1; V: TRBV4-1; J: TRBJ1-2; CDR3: CASSKDPGQGTYGYTF; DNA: TGCGCCAGCAGCAAGGATCCGGGACAGGGAACCTATGGCTACACCTTC
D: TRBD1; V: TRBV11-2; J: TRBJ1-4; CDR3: CASSQDHGTGNEKLFF; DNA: TGTGCCAGCAGTCAAGATCACGGGACAGGGAATGAAAAACTGTTTTTT
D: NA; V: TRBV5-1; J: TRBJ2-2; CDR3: CASSLYPGGPNTGELFF; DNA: TGCGCCAGCAGCTTGTACCCAGGCGGGCCGAACACCGGGGAGCTGTTTTTT
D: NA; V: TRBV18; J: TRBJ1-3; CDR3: CASSPQLSSGNTIYF; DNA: TGTGCCAGCTCACCACAATTGAGCTCTGGAAACACCATATATTTT
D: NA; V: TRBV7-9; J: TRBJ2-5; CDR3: CASSLATSKETQYF; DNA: TGTGCCAGCAGCTTAGCCACTTCTAAAGAGACCCAGTACTTC
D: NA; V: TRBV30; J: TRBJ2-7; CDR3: CAWNPTDRGYEQYF; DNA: TGTGCCTGGAACCCAACCGACCGGGGCTACGAGCAGTACTTC
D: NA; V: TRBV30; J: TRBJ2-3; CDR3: CAWSALLAATDTQYF; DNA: TGTGCCTGGAGTGCCTTACTAGCAGCGACAGATACGCAGTATTTT